This T cell receptor beta chain was sequenced during a study of CD8 T cells in Susac syndrome. Trimming left V 4 bases short and J 8 bases short, with 12 bases between. CDR1 is LGHDT, CDR2 YNNKEL, per germline (reference sequence). This CDR3 spans 14 amino acids. Random hexamers were used to reverse transcribe an amount of roughly 0.45 to 1 ug RNA. immunoSEQ multiplex PCR amplified TCR beta CDR3 across 54 Vbeta, 13 Jbeta. Via MiXCR, TCRdb re-called the immunoSEQ multiplex PCR reads, giving one row per CDR3 protein. The table includes some 120,000 distinct CDR3 sequences, around 94% detected once. Sequencing targeted TCR beta in T cells from blood (CD8+ and CD4+). The control participants were healthy donors, and these controls were matched with respect to both age and sex. Negative isolation was used for CD8+ and CD4+ T cells, and FACS enrichment was applied to TEMRA cells.

Sample: CD4+ T cells from PBMCs. The chain is built from TRBV3-1 and TRBJ1-6, with TRBD1 as a possible D gene (6 bases). This clonotype was sampled from a human donor in good health. CDR3 residues: CASSLRGRDSPLHF. The CDR3 bases are TGTGCCAGCAGCCTCCGGGGGCGGGATTCACCCCTCCACTTT.